Below are 2 T cell receptor beta chains sequenced from a single sample in a study of T cells after yellow fever vaccination. TCRdb itself ran the 5' RACE reads through MiXCR, one entry per CDR3 protein. The sample lists 65,000 to 70,000 distinct CDR3 sequences, roughly 6% occurring once. This material consisted of CD4+ T cells sorted from PBMCs, taken approximately 16 days after the first yellow fever vaccination. The receptors originated from a man between 18 and 29 years old who received the YFV17D yellow fever vaccine.

Concerning this clonotype itself: A much larger clonotype is one base distant, so this may be a read error. The CDR3 DNA reads as TGCGCCAGCAGCTCCTTAACAGGGGGAGCAACTAATGAAAAACTGTTTTTT. Residues: CASSSLTGGATNEKLFF. The chain couples TRBV5-1 to TRBJ1-4; 8 bases agree with TRBD1. V lost 3 bases and J lost 0; bases outside the gene matches: 7. From germline, CDR1 is SGHRS and CDR2 YFSETQ. The CDR3 runs to 17 residues.

This clonotype was found many times. V usage is TRBV4-3 and J usage is TRBJ1-2; D might be TRBD1 (5 bases). This CDR3 region has 15 residues. Looked up from germline, CDR1 is LGHNA and CDR2 is YSLEER. V shed 1 base and J shed 2 bases, with 11 bases lying between them. CDR3 residues: CASSQVGGINYGYTF. CDR3 sequence (DNA): TGCGCCAGCAGCCAAGTGGGGGGTATCAACTATGGCTACACCTTC.